This entry describes one T cell receptor (beta chain). Its antigen is unidentified. Profiling relied on immunoSEQ multiplex PCR, and the TCRdb table lists in-frame clones only, not all of them. Among roughly 18,000 clones listed, around 77% were seen once. This record belongs to a study of CD4 T cells in relation to SARS-CoV-2 and coronaviruses. The CDR3 covers 15 residues. Unmatched junction bases numbered 8, after V lost 6 bases and J lost 1 base. In germline, CDR1 is SGHRS, CDR2 YFSETQ. Before the COVID-19 pandemic, during about 2011-2019, CD4+ T cells were taken from unexposed donors. Isolation of CD4+ T cells took place after around 11 days in culture.

The chain joins TRBV5-1 to TRBJ2-7, with TRBD1 matching 9 bases. The source is a human donor in good health. The specimen sequenced was CD4+ T cells from PBMCs, cultured in vitro. The CDR3 spells CASTPGTGQSYEQYF. CDR3 bases: TGCGCCAGCACCCCCGGGACAGGGCAATCCTACGAGCAGTACTTC.